This T cell receptor (beta chain) was recorded in a study of blood T cell repertoires in COVID-19. This CDR3 has 15 amino acids. V shed 5 bases and J 8 bases; nucleotides not matched to a gene: 9. Germline V gives CDR1 SGHAT, CDR2 FQNNGV. Sequencing was performed with immunoSEQ multiplex PCR; in TCRdb, only in-frame clones are kept and a portion is missing. The sample lists tens of thousands of clones; less than 90% were seen once. The receptor comes from a man aged 45 to 65 with active COVID-19. The rearrangement joins TRBV11-2 to TRBJ2-1, with 10 bases lining up with TRBD1. Sequencing input: peripheral blood. The CDR3 here is CASSPEATGGYEQFF. CDR3 in DNA: TGTGCCAGCAGCCCCGAGGCGACAGGGGGCTATGAGCAGTTCTTC.